The 30 T cell receptor beta chains in this list originate from one sample, sequenced in a study of human thymus T cells. The data were produced by immunoSEQ multiplex PCR, yet TCRdb's version contains in-frame clones alone and is incomplete. Of approximately 46,000 clones listed, more than 85% are singletons. Sequenced input: blood. Every receptor here comes from a girl under three years old with a congenital heart defect but otherwise immunologically healthy.

This rearrangement joins TRBV28 to TRBJ1-2; D gene unclear. Deletions cut 1 base from V and 5 bases from J, with 8 bases between. CDR1 is MDHEN and CDR2 is SYDVKM in the germline V gene. The CDR3 has 13 amino acids. The CDR3 nucleotides read TGTGCCAGCAGTTTATCCCCTCAATATGGCTACACCTTC. Translation: CASSLSPQYGYTF.

V usage is TRBV10-3 and J usage is TRBJ2-7; D is undetermined. Trimming took 3 bases from V and 1 from J, leaving 7 bases between them. This CDR3 comprises 13 residues. The V gene's germline CDR1 is ENHRY and CDR2 SYGVKD. CDR3 protein: CAISEGLSYEQYF. CDR3 sequence (DNA): TGTGCCATCAGTGAAGGCTTATCCTACGAGCAGTACTTC.

This chain connects TRBV9 to TRBJ2-7, with D maybe TRBD2 (5 bases). The germline V gene has CDR1 SGDLS and CDR2 YYNGEE. CDR3 length equals 13 residues. V lost 1 base and J lost 5, with 10 bases in between. The CDR3 DNA sequence: TGTGCCAGCAGCGTAATAGGGAGCCACGAGCAGTACTTC. Its translation is CASSVIGSHEQYF.

The rearrangement links TRBV30 to TRBJ2-3, with D perhaps assigned TRBD1 or TRBD2 (5 bases each). V gave up 8 bases and J gave up 0 bases, with 15 bases separating them. Germline CDR1 is GTSNPN and CDR2 is SVGIG (reference sequence). This CDR3 is built from 14 residues. The CDR3 here is CALGRDGSTDTQYF. The CDR3 bases are TGTGCCCTGGGCCGGGACGGTAGCACAGATACGCAGTATTTT.

The V and J genes are TRBV5-1 and TRBJ2-6; TRBD1 matches 12 bases. Germline V gene lookup returns CDR1 SGHRS and CDR2 YFSETQ. The CDR3 is made up of 18 amino acids. V was pared by 0 bases and J by 2 bases, with 3 bases of the junction left unmatched. CDR3 in amino acids: CASSLGDRGQAGANVLTF. CDR3 coding DNA: TGCGCCAGCAGCTTGGGGGACAGGGGGCAAGCTGGGGCCAACGTCCTGACTTTC.

J is TRBJ2-2 and V is TRBV7-9; 7 positions agree with TRBD2. CDR3 length: 13 residues. Trimming removed 5 bases from V and 5 bases from J; junction bases left unmatched: 2. Per germline, CDR1 SEHNR and CDR2 FQNEAQ (reference sequence). CDR3 loop: CASSDSGTGELFF. CDR3 bases: TGTGCCAGCAGCGATAGCGGGACCGGGGAGCTGTTTTTT.

The chain carries TRBV9 and TRBJ1-2; weak D call: TRBD1 (5 bases). Trimming left V 0 bases short and J 5 bases short, with 14 bases between. CDR3 length: 15 residues. From germline, CDR1 is SGDLS and CDR2 YYNGEE. CDR3 in DNA: TGTGCCAGCAGCGTAGGGGCAGGGCAAACTTATGGCTACACCTTC. It yields the protein CASSVGAGQTYGYTF.

The chain couples TRBV19 to TRBJ2-1; TRBD1 aligns across 7 bases. This CDR3 comprises 17 residues. V lost 4 bases to trimming and J lost 7 bases; unmatched junction nucleotides: 16. Germline loops: CDR1 LNHDA, CDR2 SQIVND (reference sequence). The CDR3 is CASSKGTGQGVRNEQFF. In DNA form, the CDR3 reads TGTGCCAGTAGTAAGGGGACGGGCCAGGGGGTTAGGAATGAGCAGTTCTTC.

This chain links TRBV28 with TRBJ2-1; 8 nucleotides agree with TRBD2. This CDR3 has 15 amino acids. J was trimmed by 2 bases and V by 2 bases; bases with no gene match: 2. Germline V gene sequence: CDR1 MDHEN, CDR2 SYDVKM. CDR3 nucleotide sequence: TGTGCCAGCAGTTTAACGGGAGGGCCCTACAATGAGCAGTTCTTC. It is translated as CASSLTGGPYNEQFF.

The genes are TRBV7-2 and TRBJ1-3; D unresolved. CDR1 SGHTA and CDR2 FQGNSA come from the germline V gene. V lost 6 bases and J 0 bases, leaving 6 bases between the germline ends. This CDR3 has 13 amino acids. CDR3 loop: CASSGSSGNTIYF. As DNA, the CDR3 is TGTGCCAGCAGTGGTTCCTCTGGAAACACCATATATTTT.

The chain links TRBV7-9 to TRBJ2-2, with 7 bases lining up with TRBD1. The V gene's germline CDR1 is SEHNR and CDR2 FQNEAQ (reference sequence). The CDR3 consists of 16 residues. V shed 4 bases, J shed 5 bases, and the junction held 10 bases outside the gene matches. The CDR3 region is CASSSRGRGKTGELFF. CDR3 nucleotides: TGTGCCAGCAGCTCCAGGGGCAGGGGGAAAACCGGGGAGCTGTTTTTT.

The chain has TRBV7-2 and TRBJ2-3; D is uncertain. Germline assignment: CDR1 SGHTA and CDR2 FQGNSA. CDR3 length: 13 residues. Deletions cut 1 base from V and 2 bases from J, with 4 bases between. CDR3 loop: CASSLGTTDTQYF. As DNA, the CDR3 is TGTGCCAGCAGCTTAGGGACCACAGATACGCAGTATTTT.

The genes are TRBV19 and TRBJ2-7; maybe TRBD2 (6 bases). The germline V gene encodes CDR1 LNHDA and CDR2 SQIVND (reference sequence). With 5 bases removed from V and 4 bases from J, the gap between germline ends came to 15 bases. CDR3 length equals 14 residues. CDR3 in amino acids: CASSFGGSGYEQYF. The CDR3 region has the DNA TGTGCCAGTAGTTTCGGGGGAAGCGGGTACGAGCAGTACTTC.

The chain uses TRBV7-9 and TRBJ1-2; TRBD1 matches 7 bases. J lost 4 bases, V lost 1 base, and 0 bases had no gene match. This CDR3 contains 13 residues. The V gene's germline CDR1 is SEHNR and CDR2 FQNEAQ (reference sequence). The CDR3 spells CASSLGTGYGYTF. CDR3 sequence (DNA): TGTGCCAGCAGCTTAGGGACAGGCTATGGCTACACCTTC.

The gene calls are TRBV19 and TRBJ1-5; 8 nucleotides agree with TRBD1. From germline, CDR1 is LNHDA and CDR2 SQIVND (reference sequence). CDR3 length: 14 residues. The CDR3 spells CAVRKTGVGQPQHF. DNA of the CDR3: TGTGCAGTAAGAAAGACAGGGGTTGGGCAGCCCCAGCATTTT.

The chain recombines TRBV7-6 with TRBJ1-1; the D gene is possibly TRBD1 (5 bases). The CDR3 totals 12 residues. Germline V gene sequence: CDR1 SGHVS, CDR2 FNYEAQ. V was trimmed by 6 bases and J by 8 bases, leaving 13 bases between them. The CDR3 here is CASRGTSSEAFF. In DNA, the CDR3 is TGTGCCAGCAGGGGGACGTCCTCAGAAGCTTTCTTT. The whole variable domain, remainder taken from reference TRBV7-6 and TRBJ1-1, is GAGVSQSPRYKVTKRGQDVALRCDPISGHVSLYWYRQALGQGPEFLTYFNYEAQQDKSGLPNDRFSAERPEGSISTLTIQRTEQRDSAMYRCASRGTSSEAFFGQGTRLTVV.

This rearrangement joins TRBV5-4 to TRBJ2-5; D remains unclear. Deletions cut 4 bases from V and 2 bases from J, with 9 bases between. This CDR3 contains 13 residues. Germline lookup yields CDR1 SGHNT and CDR2 YYREEE (reference sequence). For the CDR3, the DNA is TGTGCCAGCAGCCGTTCGGCACAAGAGACCCAGTACTTC. This translates into CASSRSAQETQYF. The whole variable domain, filled in from reference TRBV5-4 and TRBJ2-5, reads ETGVTQSPTHLIKTRGQQVTLRCSSQSGHNTVSWYQQALGQGPQFIFQYYREEENGRGNFPPRFSGLQFPNYSSELNVNALELDDSALYLCASSRSAQETQYFGPGTRLLVL.

The rearrangement uses TRBV6-5 and TRBJ1-5, with TRBD1 matching over 10 bases. J lost 7 bases, V lost 5 bases, and 8 bases had no gene match. CDR1 is MNHEY, CDR2 SVGAGI, per germline. There are 15 residues in the CDR3. CDR3 in amino acids: CASSAGTGAGQPQHF. The DNA of the CDR3 is TGTGCCAGCAGTGCCGGGACAGGGGCTGGGCAGCCCCAGCATTTT.

The genes are TRBV14 and TRBJ1-1; D is ambiguous. The CDR3 runs to 12 residues. The V gene's germline CDR1 is SGHDN and CDR2 FVKESK. The V end was cut by 8 bases, the J end by 7 bases, with 14 bases between. DNA for the CDR3: TGTGCCAGCGCCCCACCGGACCATGAAGCTTTCTTT. Translation: CASAPPDHEAFF. Full variable domain (remainder filled in from reference TRBV14 and TRBJ1-1): EAGVTQFPSHSVIEKGQTVTLRCDPISGHDNLYWYRRVMGKEIKFLLHFVKESKQDESGMPNNRFLAERTGGTYSTLKVQPAELEDSGVYFCASAPPDHEAFFGQGTRLTVV.

This chain's CDR3 is CAWATRPTYEQYF. CDR3 DNA sequence: TGTGCCTGGGCGACTAGGCCAACCTACGAGCAGTACTTC. The gene calls are TRBV30 and TRBJ2-7, with a possible D match to TRBD2 (6 bases). Germline CDR1 and CDR2: GTSNPN and SVGIG (reference sequence). The CDR3 has 13 amino acids. Trimming took off 5 bases at V and 2 bases at J, with 13 bases between the two ends.

The genes are TRBV6-1 and TRBJ1-1; possible D gene TRBD1, 5 bases. CDR3 length: 14 amino acids. Germline lookup yields CDR1 MNHNS and CDR2 SASEGT. V dropped 4 bases and J dropped 3 bases, with 12 bases sitting between them. In nucleotides, the CDR3 is TGTGCCAGCAGTGTAAAACAGGCCTACACTGAAGCTTTCTTT. Encoded protein: CASSVKQAYTEAFF.

The chain carries TRBV4-2 and TRBJ1-2; no reliable D call. The CDR3 sequence is 15 residues long. The V gene lost 1 base and the J gene lost 7 bases, with 16 bases spanning the gap. In germline, CDR1 is LGHNA, CDR2 YNFKEQ. The CDR3 loop is CASSQVLGIRFGYTF. For the CDR3, the DNA is TGTGCCAGCAGCCAAGTCCTGGGGATTCGGTTTGGCTACACCTTC.

The sample holds a few counts of this clone. The chain couples TRBV11-2 to TRBJ1-2, with D unresolved. Germline CDR1 and CDR2: SGHAT and FQNNGV. V lost 5 bases and J 4 bases, leaving 11 bases between the germline ends. The CDR3 extends over 13 amino acids. The CDR3 DNA follows: TGTGCCAGCAGCCGCGGACTGTCCTATGGCTACACCTTC. It yields the protein CASSRGLSYGYTF.

CDR3 nucleotides: TGTGCCAGTAGTATAGACAGGGTTGGGGCCAACGTCCTGACTTTC. Amino acids: CASSIDRVGANVLTF. The gene calls are TRBV19 and TRBJ2-6; a possible D gene is TRBD1 (5 bases). The germline V and J ends were trimmed by 0 bases and 3 bases, with 6 bases remaining between them. Per germline, CDR1 LNHDA and CDR2 SQIVND (reference sequence). The length of the CDR3 is 15 residues.

V is TRBV10-2 and J is TRBJ2-6; D possibly corresponds to TRBD1 (5 bases). CDR1 is WSHSY and CDR2 is SAAADI in the germline V gene. The length of the CDR3 is 19 residues. V gave up 5 bases and J gave up 1 base, with 21 bases separating them. CDR3 nucleotides: TGCGCCAGCAGTCCACACGGACAAGGTACCCTTTCTGGGGCCAACGTCCTGACTTTC. It specifies CASSPHGQGTLSGANVLTF.

The rearrangement joins TRBV30 to TRBJ2-1, with D possibly TRBD2 on 6 matching bases. V was cut by 3 bases and J by 3 bases, with 6 bases left in between. The length of the CDR3 is 12 residues. Germline CDR1 and CDR2: GTSNPN and SVGIG (reference sequence). DNA of the CDR3: TGTGCCTGGAGGGGACTCTACAATGAGCAGTTCTTC. Translated: CAWRGLYNEQFF.

This chain joins TRBV27 and TRBJ1-5; no clear D gene. Per the germline V gene, CDR1 is MNHEY and CDR2 is SMNVEV (reference sequence). With 5 bases removed from V and 6 bases from J, the gap between germline ends came to 17 bases. The CDR3 runs 15 residues. As DNA, the CDR3 is TGTGCCAGCAGTCCCCGCGGTGGGAGGAGTCAGCCCCAGCATTTT. Translating gives CASSPRGGRSQPQHF.

The chain employs TRBV5-1 and TRBJ2-5; possible D gene TRBD1, 5 bases. Germline CDR1 reads SGHRS; CDR2 reads YFSETQ. This CDR3 region has 13 residues. Deletions cut 0 bases from V and 2 bases from J, with 5 bases between. CDR3 nucleotides: TGCGCCAGCAGCTTGGGACAGCAAGAGACCCAGTACTTC. This translates into CASSLGQQETQYF. Full variable domain (remainder filled in from reference TRBV5-1 and TRBJ2-5): KAGVTQTPRYLIKTRGQQVTLSCSPISGHRSVSWYQQTPGQGLQFLFEYFSETQRNKGNFPGRFSGRQFSNSRSEMNVSTLELGDSALYLCASSLGQQETQYFGPGTRLLVL.

V gene TRBV5-1 combines with J gene TRBJ2-5; 9 nucleotides align to TRBD2. J gave up 5 bases and V 3 bases, and 8 bases lay outside the gene matches. The CDR3 consists of 15 residues. Per germline, CDR1 SGHRS and CDR2 YFSETQ. The CDR3, as DNA: TGCGCCAGCAGCTCTATTAGCGGGAGAGCTGAGACCCAGTACTTC. It yields the protein CASSSISGRAETQYF. The complete variable domain, with remaining parts taken from reference TRBV5-1 and TRBJ2-5, reads KAGVTQTPRYLIKTRGQQVTLSCSPISGHRSVSWYQQTPGQGLQFLFEYFSETQRNKGNFPGRFSGRQFSNSRSEMNVSTLELGDSALYLCASSSISGRAETQYFGPGTRLLVL.

The chain combines TRBV4-1 with TRBJ2-3, with D possibly called TRBD1 or TRBD2 (6 bases each). Trimming took off 0 bases at V and 6 bases at J, with 19 bases between the two ends. The CDR3 has 17 amino acids. Germline loops: CDR1 MGHRA, CDR2 YSYEKL. CDR3 region: CASSQEGGPTPLDTQYF. In DNA form, the CDR3 reads TGCGCCAGCAGCCAAGAAGGGGGGCCCACCCCCCTGGATACGCAGTATTTT.